The 17 T cell receptor beta chains presented below share a single source sample, sequenced in a study of cytomegalovirus exposure and HLA in healthy donors. Vbeta (60) and Jbeta (13) primers were used in the PCR. TCRdb's copy holds only in-frame clones and misses some; the assay was immunoSEQ multiplex PCR. The repertoire consists of roughly 150,000 clones, with roughly 80% occurring once and the leading ten covering approximately 3%. Sequenced: PBMCs. The source is a male donor in good health and CMV-seronegative.

There are a few counts of this clone. The V gene is TRBV4-3, the J gene TRBJ2-3, with 14 bases that match TRBD2. Trimming removed 0 bases from V and 3 bases from J; junction bases left unmatched: 2. The CDR3 is 17 amino acids. Germline-derived CDR1 and CDR2 are LGHNA and YSLEER. The CDR3 coding sequence is TGCGCCAGCAGCCAAGAGGGACTAGCGGGAGCGACAGATACGCAGTATTTT. This codes for CASSQEGLAGATDTQYF.

This clone was detected only a few times. The V call is TRBV6-5, the J call TRBJ2-7, with 11 positions matching TRBD2. The germline V gene has CDR1 MNHEY and CDR2 SVGAGI. This CDR3 spans 15 amino acids. The J segment lost 2 bases and the V segment lost 4 bases, leaving 4 bases of the junction unmatched. CDR3 bases: TGTGCCAGCAGTTTACTAGCGGGGGAGCCCTACGAGCAGTACTTC. It yields the protein CASSLLAGEPYEQYF.

The chain couples TRBV4-1 to TRBJ2-1, with TRBD2 matching over 13 bases. With V trimmed by 3 bases and J by 8 bases, 4 bases remained unmatched. The CDR3 runs to 15 residues. Germline CDR1 is MGHRA and CDR2 is YSYEKL. CDR3 bases: TGCGCCAGCAGCCAGGGACTAGCGGGATTCTATGAGCAGTTCTTC. Amino acid sequence: CASSQGLAGFYEQFF.

This chain connects TRBV19 to TRBJ2-1; 9 bases are a match to TRBD2. The junction had 13 bases not matched to a gene; V was cut back by 4 bases and J by 6 bases. CDR1 LNHDA and CDR2 SQIVND come from the germline V gene (reference sequence). CDR3 length equals 17 residues. The CDR3 loop is CASSKGATSGIFNEQFF. CDR3 sequence (DNA): TGTGCCAGTAGTAAGGGGGCGACTAGCGGAATATTCAATGAGCAGTTCTTC.

V usage is TRBV19 and J usage is TRBJ1-5; 10 bases align to TRBD1. The CDR3 has 14 amino acids. With V trimmed by 5 bases and J by 9 bases, 7 bases remained unmatched. The germline gives CDR1 LNHDA, CDR2 SQIVND (reference sequence). As DNA, the CDR3 is TGTGCCAGTAGTCTAGGACAGGGGGGTGGGCCCCAGCATTTT. Translating gives CASSLGQGGGPQHF.

The chain has TRBV2 and TRBJ1-2; no clear D. The CDR3 covers 15 residues. The ends were cut back, 6 bases at V and 3 bases at J, with 17 bases in the middle. The germline V gene encodes CDR1 SNHLY and CDR2 FYNNEI. This chain's CDR3 is CASSPSADQDYGYTF. Here the CDR3 DNA reads TGTGCCAGCAGCCCCAGTGCCGACCAGGACTATGGCTACACCTTC.

The chain uses TRBV2 and TRBJ2-5; the match to TRBD1 covers 9 bases. CDR1 SNHLY and CDR2 FYNNEI come from the germline V gene. This CDR3 contains 15 residues. Trimming removed 6 bases from V and 0 bases from J; junction bases left unmatched: 5. The CDR3 spells CASRKDRGHQETQYF. CDR3 sequence (DNA): TGTGCCAGCAGGAAGGACAGGGGTCACCAAGAGACCCAGTACTTC.

This rearrangement joins TRBV4-3 to TRBJ2-5; D is perhaps TRBD1 (6 bases). Trimming removed 0 bases at V and 3 bases at J, with 11 bases between. The CDR3 runs to 15 residues. Germline assignment: CDR1 LGHNA and CDR2 YSLEER. CDR3 DNA sequence: TGCGCCAGCAGCCAAGATCTCGCAGGGGAAGAGACCCAGTACTTC. This translates into CASSQDLAGEETQYF.

This clone came up once. The V call is TRBV5-1, the J call TRBJ2-7, with 7 bases fitting TRBD1. Losses at the gene ends were 4 bases for V and 5 bases for J; bases not matched to a gene: 6. Germline V gene data show CDR1 as SGHRS and CDR2 as YFSETQ. The CDR3 sequence is 13 residues long. The CDR3 DNA reads TGCGCCAGCAGCAGACAACAGGGGAACGAGCAGTACTTC. It is translated as CASSRQQGNEQYF.

CDR3 loop: CATSSSLAGGLFEQFF. In DNA, the CDR3 is TGTGCCACCAGCAGCTCACTAGCGGGGGGTTTGTTTGAGCAGTTCTTC. The rearrangement joins TRBV15 to TRBJ2-1; 12 bases fit TRBD2. CDR1 LNHNV and CDR2 YYDKDF come from the germline V gene (reference sequence). V was clipped by 3 bases and J by 9 bases; unmatched bases: 9. The CDR3 loop spans 16 amino acids.

In its sample, this clone was seen once. V gene TRBV13 combines with J gene TRBJ2-7; a weak D match, TRBD2 (5 bases). V gave up 4 bases and J gave up 3 bases, with 7 bases separating them. Germline V CDR1 and CDR2: PRHDT, FYEKMQ (reference sequence). The CDR3 runs 12 residues. The CDR3 nucleotides read TGTGCCAGCAGCTCCGCGGGCTACGAGCAGTACTTC. The encoded protein is CASSSAGYEQYF. Drawing the rest from reference TRBV13 and TRBJ2-7, the complete variable domain is AAGVIQSPRHLIKEKRETATLKCYPIPRHDTVYWYQQGPGQDPQFLISFYEKMQSDKGSIPDRFSAQQFSDYHSELNMSSLELGDSALYFCASSSAGYEQYFGPGTRLTVT.

This chain connects TRBV27 to TRBJ2-1, with TRBD2 matching 10 bases. Germline V gene lookup returns CDR1 MNHEY and CDR2 SMNVEV (reference sequence). This CDR3 region has 18 residues. The V and J ends lost 3 bases and 7 bases, in that order; junction bases with no gene match: 15. In DNA form, the CDR3 reads TGTGCCAGCAGTTTTTTTACCGGTCGGCTAGCGGGAGTGAATGAGCAGTTCTTC. Translation gives CASSFFTGRLAGVNEQFF.

Only a few counts were recorded for this clone. The chain couples TRBV4-3 to TRBJ2-7; 14 bases are a match to TRBD2. V lost 0 bases, J lost 4 bases, and 11 bases stayed unmatched. CDR1 is LGHNA, CDR2 YSLEER, per germline. CDR3 length: 19 residues. CDR3 sequence: CASSQDRGLTSGRDYEQYF. CDR3 bases: TGCGCCAGCAGCCAAGATAGGGGGTTGACTAGCGGGAGGGATTACGAGCAGTACTTC.

This clone was picked up a small number of times. The J gene is TRBJ1-4, the V gene TRBV7-3; 9 nucleotides line up with TRBD1. Germline lookup yields CDR1 SGHTA and CDR2 FQGTGA. The CDR3 runs 16 residues. V was pared by 2 bases and J by 8 bases, with 9 bases of the junction left unmatched. The CDR3 loop is CASSLVSGTGPEKLFF. The CDR3 DNA sequence: TGTGCCAGCAGCTTAGTCTCCGGGACAGGGCCAGAAAAACTGTTTTTT.

The table lists this clone with a few counts. The V gene is TRBV7-8, the J gene TRBJ2-7; TRBD2 might be the D (6 bases). Trimming left V 3 bases short and J 5 bases short, with 14 bases between. The V gene's germline CDR1 is SGHVS and CDR2 FQNEAQ. This CDR3 has 14 amino acids. The CDR3 coding sequence is TGTGCCAGCAGCTTTGCGGAGGGGCTCAACGAGCAGTACTTC. The encoded protein is CASSFAEGLNEQYF.

This clone was recorded a few times. The V gene is TRBV30, the J gene TRBJ2-7; 11 positions agree with TRBD1. Trimming took 0 bases from V and 6 from J; bases not matched to a gene: 1. The germline V gene encodes CDR1 GTSNPN and CDR2 SVGIG (reference sequence). The CDR3 spans 13 residues. The CDR3 loop reads CAWSVGTGGEQYF. The CDR3 region has the DNA TGTGCCTGGAGTGTGGGGACAGGGGGCGAGCAGTACTTC.

The V and J genes are TRBV4-1 and TRBJ1-5; the match to TRBD1 covers 9 bases. The CDR3 has 17 amino acids. V shed 2 bases, J shed 2 bases, and the junction held 7 bases outside the gene matches. Per the germline V gene, CDR1 is MGHRA and CDR2 is YSYEKL. The CDR3 region is CASSQRTGGYRNQPQHF. The DNA for the CDR3 is TGCGCCAGCAGCCAACGTACAGGGGGCTATCGCAATCAGCCCCAGCATTTT.